This TCR beta chain appears in the sequencing data of a study of blood T cell repertoires in COVID-19 (dated by TCRdb to 2018 to 2020). At the level of the whole study: Samples from collaborators originated in the United States, Italy and Spain and spanned both the acute and convalescent phases of COVID-19. The material from the prospective study consisted of cDNA or gDNA derived from T cells, B-cell-depleted T cells, or PBMCs. Deeply sampled blood TCRbeta repertoires from subjects exposed to, actively infected with, or recovered from COVID-19 were included in the dataset. A freely available public database, intended as a resource for researchers studying the immune response to SARS-CoV-2, is where the repertoires were released. The samples were drawn from the first 160 participants of the ongoing ImmuneRACE study and from 950 to 1,500 subjects provided by 6 global collaborators. A de-identified subject ID, COVID-19 status, age in years and sex were almost always included in the sample metadata. Where available, HLA class I and class II types were taken from metadata supplied by the sample provider and were not determined by assay-based typing. Points the paper makes about the study in general: How much clinical and demographic metadata was included differed by source and by participant, and the metadata was provided uncurated.

Comments on this clone: It lacks a known antigen. Nothing much larger sits one base from this clone, and base qualities are not available.

At one collaborating source in Seattle, patients were enrolled during active infection and were followed longitudinally through the course of disease. The collaborating institutions used their own protocols to collect whole blood in K2EDTA tubes. For TCRbeta analysis, collaborators shipped samples as frozen whole blood, isolated PBMCs, or DNA extracted from either of those sample types. TCRbeta CDR3 regions were amplified from genomic DNA using the immunoSEQ Assay, a bias-controlled multiplex PCR. The authors' pipeline ran thus. The number of nucleated cells in each sample was estimated by amplification of reference gene primers within the assay. Sequence reads were collapsed and filtered to measure the absolute abundance of every unique TCRbeta CDR3 rearrangement. For each sample, productive Simpson clonality was calculated as the square root of Simpson's diversity index over productive rearrangements. TCRdb took this table from immuneACCESS and kept in-frame rearrangements with V and J called. Such tables lack part of the clones; where checked against another copy, unresolved V genes explain under half of the gap, and the rest is unexplained. That table furnishes V, J and clone size, whereas the DNA furnished D and trimming. The sample table holds 150,000 to 200,000 clones, of which around 79% were seen once. 5.5% to 7% of the sample goes to the ten largest clones.

The source of this sequence is a woman in her thirties or forties with COVID-19, enrolled during active disease. Sequencing was done on a sample of peripheral blood.

The encoded CDR3 is CASSQGLAGFYNEQFF. In nucleotide form, the sequence is TGTGCCAGCAGCCAAGGACTAGCGGGGTTTTACAATGAGCAGTTCTTC. The chain is made from TRBV3-1 (or the pseudogene TRBV3-2) and TRBJ2-1, and TRBD2 matches 11 of the central bases. After removal of 1 base from V and 4 bases from J, the junction retains 3 bases not matched to a gene. For CDR1 and CDR2, the germline V gene (reference sequence) lists LGHDT and YNNKEL. The CDR3 goes from the cysteine to the phenylalanine over 16 residues. The entry retains the CDR3 DNA only, 48 bases that are in frame from base 1.